Following are 32 T cell receptor beta chains from one sample sequenced in a study of regulatory T cells in long-lasting Graves disease (dated by TCRdb to the early 2020s). Library preparation employed multiplex PCR. Sequencing relied on an Illumina HiSeq 4000. TCR beta libraries were built with iRepertoire HTBI primers and Arm-PCR amplification of CDR3 regions. Using fastp trimming at Q25 and MiXCR clonotype assembly, TCRdb reanalyzed the public sequencing data and kept in-frame beta chains. Every CDR3 protein is listed once, alongside the most common genes and DNA of its rows. This sample lists 200,000 to 250,000 distinct CDR3 sequences; less than 20% were detected once. The ten largest account for 10% to 15% of the sample. This sample's time point label indicates: newly diagnosed GD, antithyroid drugs for less than 3 months. For both TCR sequencing and RNA sequencing, RNA was extracted from PBMCs in TRIzol.

These data were likewise used in another study, on T cells in Graves' hyperthyroidism and ophthalmopathy.

The source material was peripheral blood mononuclear cells (PBMCs), sampled at new diagnosis, from a patient treated with antithyroid drugs. The receptor source for this set is a woman aged 25 to 39 with Graves disease. Donor details come from another sample of the same person, matched by shared clones.

This clonotype was counted between two and nine times. V usage is TRBV18 and J usage is TRBJ2-7; 10 bases match TRBD2. The V segment lost 1 base and the J segment 3 bases; nucleotides outside the gene matches: 12. This CDR3 comprises 18 residues. CDR1 KGHSH and CDR2 LQKENI come from the germline V gene. The CDR3 reads CASSPLPGLARKVYEQYF. CDR3 bases: TGTGCCAGCTCACCACTTCCGGGACTAGCGCGAAAGGTCTACGAGCAGTACTTC.

This clonotype was seen repeatedly, ten times or more. The chain employs TRBV7-2 and TRBJ1-2, with D perhaps matching TRBD1 (5 bases). Trimming took off 5 bases at V and 5 bases at J, with 18 bases between the two ends. Per the germline V gene, CDR1 is SGHTA and CDR2 is FQGNSA. The CDR3 runs to 15 residues. The CDR3 nucleotides read TGTGCCAGCAGCCGCACCGGGGGGGGGTGGTATGGCTACACCTTC. This encodes CASSRTGGGWYGYTF.

In its sample, this clonotype was seen a few times. The chain employs TRBV5-6 and TRBJ2-7; perhaps D is TRBD1 or TRBD2 (6 bases each). The germline CDR1 and CDR2 sequences are SGHDT and YYEEEE. The CDR3 has 15 amino acids. V lost 3 bases and J 1 base, leaving 14 bases between the germline ends. CDR3 DNA: TGTGCCAGCAGCTCGTATAAGGGGGGATCCTACGAGCAGTACTTC. Its protein is CASSSYKGGSYEQYF.

The table lists this clonotype with many counts. The V and J genes are TRBV25-1 and TRBJ1-2; D might be TRBD1 (5 bases). V was clipped by 2 bases and J by 7 bases, with 17 bases between them. The CDR3 loop spans 15 amino acids. From germline, CDR1 is MGHDK and CDR2 SYGVNS. The CDR3, as DNA: TGTGCCAGCAGTGAAGGCCGGGGGAGGGCTGGTGGCTACACCTTC. Protein sequence: CASSEGRGRAGGYTF.

This clonotype was seen repeatedly, ten times or more. The chain joins TRBV15 to TRBJ1-1; 7 bases match TRBD1. The CDR3 consists of 17 residues. The germline V gene encodes CDR1 LNHNV and CDR2 YYDKDF (reference sequence). V gave up 5 bases and J gave up 0 bases; unmatched junction bases: 12. This CDR3 is CATSGPDRRRMNTEAFF. The CDR3 DNA reads as TGTGCCACCAGCGGCCCGGACAGGAGGAGAATGAACACTGAAGCTTTCTTT.

This clonotype has at least ten counts. This chain connects TRBV6-1 to TRBJ2-1; 11 bases map to TRBD2. J lost 4 bases, V lost 6 bases, and 2 bases had no gene match. This CDR3 region has 14 residues. CDR1 and CDR2 (germline): MNHNS, SASEGT. In DNA form, the CDR3 reads TGTGCCAGCAGGGGGACTAGCGGTTACAATGAGCAGTTCTTC. Translation gives CASRGTSGYNEQFF.

There are many counts of this clonotype. J is TRBJ1-5 and V is TRBV6-1; no firm D call. Germline V lookup: CDR1 MNHNS, CDR2 SASEGT. The CDR3 is made up of 15 amino acids. Trimming removed 6 bases from V and 0 bases from J, with 12 bases in between. The CDR3 region is CASSPEGYSNQPQHF. The CDR3 DNA sequence: TGTGCCAGCAGCCCGGAGGGCTATAGCAATCAGCCCCAGCATTTT.

The sample holds many counts of this clonotype. The chain recombines TRBV7-9 with TRBJ2-5, with D unresolved. The CDR3 extends over 12 amino acids. CDR1 and CDR2 (germline): SEHNR, FQNEAQ (reference sequence). V lost 1 base and J 2 bases, leaving 2 bases between the germline ends. In nucleotides, the CDR3 is TGTGCCAGCAGCTTAGGACAAGAGACCCAGTACTTC. Protein sequence: CASSLGQETQYF.

Ten or more counts support this clonotype. This sequence joins TRBV28 and TRBJ1-2; D gene ambiguous. Per the germline V gene, CDR1 is MDHEN and CDR2 is SYDVKM. CDR3 length equals 13 residues. V was cut by 3 bases and J by 7 bases, with 12 bases left in between. CDR3 sequence reads: CASSFKGRSGYTF. In nucleotides, the CDR3 is TGTGCCAGCAGTTTTAAGGGCCGGAGTGGCTACACCTTC.

There are many counts of this clonotype. The chain combines TRBV19 with TRBJ1-5; D is perhaps TRBD1 (6 bases). V lost 4 bases and J lost 0, with 13 bases in between. Germline V CDR1 and CDR2: LNHDA, SQIVND (reference sequence). This CDR3 has 16 amino acids. As DNA, the CDR3 is TGTGCCAGTAGTACCTCCGGGACACTTAGCAATCAGCCCCAGCATTTT. Protein product: CASSTSGTLSNQPQHF.

The table lists this clonotype with many counts. The genes are TRBV28 and TRBJ2-7, with TRBD2 identical over 8 bases. The CDR3 is 15 residues long. V shed 5 bases and J 2 bases; nucleotides not matched to a gene: 8. The germline gives CDR1 MDHEN, CDR2 SYDVKM. As DNA, the CDR3 is TGTGCCAGCAGTGAGCCGGGACTAGAGGCCTACGAGCAGTACTTC. This codes for CASSEPGLEAYEQYF.

This clonotype was observed many times. The rearrangement joins TRBV28 to TRBJ2-5; 7 bases map to TRBD2. CDR3 length: 15 residues. V lost 3 bases to trimming and J lost 2 bases; unmatched junction nucleotides: 6. Germline V lookup: CDR1 MDHEN, CDR2 SYDVKM. In nucleotides, the CDR3 is TGTGCCAGCAGTTTCGGCGGGGGTGCACAAGAGACCCAGTACTTC. It yields the protein CASSFGGGAQETQYF.

This clonotype has a count of ten or more. The gene calls are TRBV27 and TRBJ2-7; tentative D call: TRBD1 (6 bases). The germline CDR1 and CDR2 sequences are MNHEY and SMNVEV (reference sequence). The CDR3 totals 16 residues. Trimming cost V 3 bases and J 2 bases, with 17 bases left between them. The CDR3 nucleotides read TGTGCCAGCAGTTTTAGAGGTCAGGGGAGAACCTACGAGCAGTACTTC. This codes for CASSFRGQGRTYEQYF.

This clonotype was seen many times. The V call is TRBV27, the J call TRBJ1-2, with TRBD1 as a possible D gene (5 bases). Germline CDR1 reads MNHEY; CDR2 reads SMNVEV (reference sequence). The CDR3 has 17 amino acids. Trimming shortened V by 2 bases and J by 4 bases, and 20 bases separated the two germline ends. This CDR3 is CASSLDPHGAQAYGYTF. The DNA of the CDR3 is TGTGCCAGCAGTTTAGACCCCCACGGGGCTCAGGCCTATGGCTACACCTTC.

This clonotype was seen only a few times. A much bigger clone sits one base away, suggesting this may be a read error. J is TRBJ1-1 and V is TRBV6-1; D gene ambiguous. The CDR3 spans 13 residues. Germline CDR1 and CDR2: MNHNS and SASEGT. As DNA, the CDR3 is TGTGCCGGCAGGTTTCGGATGAACACTGAAGCTTTCTTT. Translation: CAGRFRMNTEAFF.

This clonotype was observed at least ten times. The chain carries TRBV7-3 and TRBJ1-1, with unresolved D. The germline CDR1 and CDR2 sequences are SGHTA and FQGTGA. V was cut by 1 base and J by 1 base, with 7 bases left in between. The CDR3 sequence is 14 residues long. The CDR3 DNA reads as TGTGCCAGCAGCTTAATTACGGGGAACACTGAAGCTTTCTTT. Amino acids: CASSLITGNTEAFF.

At least ten counts were recorded for this clonotype. The rearrangement uses TRBV5-6 and TRBJ1-2; D gene uncertain. This CDR3 region has 11 residues. The ends were cut back, 1 base at V and 7 bases at J, with 5 bases in the middle. The germline V gene encodes CDR1 SGHDT and CDR2 YYEEEE. The DNA of the CDR3 is TGTGCCAGCAGCTTGTTGGCTGGCTACACCTTC. Its protein is CASSLLAGYTF.

As for this clonotype: It may be a read error: a sequence one base away is much more abundant. The rearrangement uses TRBV7-3 and TRBJ2-5, with D tentatively TRBD2 (5 bases). This CDR3 region has 14 residues. The germline CDR1 and CDR2 sequences are SGHTA and FQGTGA. The CDR3 spells CASSLTAGKETRYF. For the CDR3, the DNA is TGTGCCAGCAGCTTAACGGCCGGGAAAGAGACCCGGTACTTC.

With respect to this clonotype: The final CDR3 position lacks the conserved phenylalanine or tryptophan, pointing to a likely read error. This chain uses TRBV5-8 with TRBJ1-2; D gene unclear. Germline V gene sequence: CDR1 SGHTS, CDR2 YDEGEE. Trimming removed 5 bases at V and 1 base at J, with 12 bases between. This CDR3 contains 14 residues. Here the CDR3 reads CASSPDGINYGYTL. DNA for the CDR3: TGTGCCAGCAGTCCGGACGGAATTAACTATGGCTACACCCTC.

A few counts support this clonotype. V and J are TRBV7-9 and TRBJ2-5, with 12 bases fitting TRBD1. J lost 0 bases, V lost 1 base, and 15 bases had no gene match. This CDR3 has 21 amino acids. Germline V gene sequence: CDR1 SEHNR, CDR2 FQNEAQ (reference sequence). Written as DNA, the CDR3 is TGTGCCAGCAGCTTAGATTCCGGGACAGGGGGCTTCGGCTGGTACCAAGAGACCCAGTACTTC. Protein product: CASSLDSGTGGFGWYQETQYF.

This clonotype was counted a few times. With only one base between it and a far larger clone, this is likely a read error. This sequence joins TRBV30 and TRBJ2-1; TRBD1 matches at 7 bases. The J call may be mistaken, given a closer DNA end match to TRBJ2-5. Germline V lookup: CDR1 GTSNPN, CDR2 SVGIG (reference sequence). This CDR3 comprises 12 residues. This chain's CDR3 is CAWNAGGETQYF. The CDR3, as DNA: TGTGCCTGGAATGCAGGGGGAGAGACCCAGTACTTC.

The CDR3 here is CASSTDRGVNTEAFF. The CDR3 DNA is TGTGCCAGCAGCACCGACAGGGGCGTCAACACTGAAGCTTTCTTT. The V and J genes are TRBV2 and TRBJ1-1, with TRBD1 identical over 8 bases. This CDR3 comprises 15 residues. After removal of 6 bases from V and 2 bases from J, the junction contained 8 bases not matched to a gene. Germline V gene sequence: CDR1 SNHLY, CDR2 FYNNEI.

This clonotype was recorded once. This rearrangement joins TRBV5-1 to TRBJ1-2, with D uncertain. The germline gives CDR1 SGHRS, CDR2 YFSETQ. The CDR3 is made up of 15 amino acids. The V and J ends lost 0 bases and 5 bases respectively, with 14 bases between them. CDR3 DNA: TGCGCCAGCAGCTTGGGTAGGGCGGAAGATTATGGCTACACCTTC. Its translation is CASSLGRAEDYGYTF.

With regard to this clonotype: Just one base apart from a much larger clone, this may be a read error. This sequence joins TRBV10-3 and TRBJ2-3; 10 bases fit TRBD2. The CDR3 sequence is 17 residues long. J lost 4 bases, V lost 9 bases, and 16 bases had no gene match. Germline-derived CDR1 and CDR2 are ENHRY and SYGVKD. The DNA of the CDR3 is TGTGCCATTCTCCGGCACGGAGGAGCGGGGGGGCCAGATACGCAGTATTTT. Translating gives CAILRHGGAGGPDTQYF.

The CDR3 nucleotides read TGCGCCAGCAGCCAAGCCCGACTAGCGGGAGTCTTAGGCGAGCAGTACTTC. This translates into CASSQARLAGVLGEQYF. This sequence joins TRBV4-1 and TRBJ2-7; 12 nucleotides align to TRBD2. Germline-derived CDR1 and CDR2 are MGHRA and YSYEKL. This CDR3 is 17 amino acids long. Trimming cost V 1 base and J 6 bases; bases outside gene matches: 10.

Many counts were recorded for this clonotype. The J gene is TRBJ2-3, the V gene TRBV12-3 or TRBV12-4, with 7 nucleotides matching TRBD1. The CDR3 runs 15 residues. Trimming cost V 5 bases and J 2 bases; bases outside gene matches: 7. CDR3 protein: CASSQGDSVTDTQYF. CDR3 sequence (DNA): TGTGCCAGCAGTCAAGGGGACAGTGTCACAGATACGCAGTATTTT.

This clonotype showed up many times. The chain joins TRBV7-6 to TRBJ1-6; D remains ambiguous. The ends were cut back, 5 bases at V and 10 bases at J, with 12 bases in the middle. Germline V lookup: CDR1 SGHVS, CDR2 FNYEAQ. The CDR3 loop spans 13 amino acids. CDR3 protein: CASSTTRASPLHF. Here the CDR3 DNA reads TGTGCCAGCAGCACGACAAGAGCGTCACCCCTCCACTTT.

This clonotype was counted ten times or more. The chain carries TRBV7-9 and TRBJ1-5; D is undetermined. The germline gives CDR1 SEHNR, CDR2 FQNEAQ (reference sequence). V was trimmed by 3 bases and J by 7 bases, leaving 10 bases between them. The CDR3 length is 13 residues. CDR3 amino acids: CASSFGPEQPQHF. In DNA form, the CDR3 reads TGTGCCAGCAGCTTCGGTCCGGAGCAGCCCCAGCATTTT. The full variable domain, in which reference TRBV7-9 and TRBJ1-5 provide the parts outside the CDR3, is DTGVSQNPRHKITKRGQNVTFRCDPISEHNRLYWYRQTLGQGPEFLTYFQNEAQLEKSRLLSDRFSAERPKGSFSTLEIQRTEQGDSAMYLCASSFGPEQPQHFGDGTRLSIL.

About this clonotype: This sequence may be a read error, since a much larger clone differs from it by one base. J is TRBJ1-2 and V is TRBV18; TRBD1 is a possible D gene (6 bases). Trimming shortened V by 6 bases and J by 2 bases, and 16 bases separated the two germline ends. This CDR3 contains 15 residues. Looked up from germline, CDR1 is KGHSH and CDR2 is LQKENI. The CDR3 DNA sequence: TGTGCCAGCTCCCCCGGGGCAGGGGAGAACTATGGCTACACCTTC. Amino acid sequence: CASSPGAGENYGYTF. The entire variable domain, with the rest obtained from reference TRBV18 and TRBJ1-2, is as follows: NAGVMQNPRHLVRRRGQEARLRCSPMKGHSHVYWYRQLPEEGLKFMVYLQKENIIDESGMPKERFSAEFPKEGPSILRIQQVVRGDSAAYFCASSPGAGENYGYTFGSGTRLTVV.

This clonotype has a count of ten or more. The rearrangement joins TRBV6-2 or TRBV6-3 to TRBJ2-5; 7 bases agree with TRBD2. The CDR3 has 13 amino acids. Germline-derived CDR1 and CDR2 are MNHEY and SVGEGT. The trim removed 5 bases at V and 7 bases at J, leaving 7 bases unmatched. The CDR3 protein is CASSAGDVGTQYF. As DNA, the CDR3 is TGTGCCAGCAGTGCGGGAGATGTGGGGACCCAGTACTTC.

In its sample, this clonotype was seen many times. The genes are TRBV3-1 and TRBJ1-2, with a weak D call TRBD1 (5 bases). The V end was cut by 1 base, the J end by 8 bases, with 14 bases between. Germline V gives CDR1 LGHDT, CDR2 YNNKEL (reference sequence). CDR3 size: 14 residues. The CDR3 sequence is CASSQAPAGQGYTF. In nucleotides, the CDR3 is TGTGCCAGCAGCCAAGCCCCGGCGGGGCAAGGCTACACCTTC.

This clonotype has ten or more counts. This chain connects TRBV18 to TRBJ2-5, with D possibly matching TRBD1 (5 bases). The CDR3 loop spans 14 amino acids. From germline, CDR1 is KGHSH and CDR2 LQKENI. Trimming left V 2 bases short and J 1 base short, with 8 bases between. In DNA, the CDR3 is TGTGCCAGCTCACCAATCGACAGCCAAGAGACCCAGTACTTC. This gives the protein CASSPIDSQETQYF. Full variable domain (missing parts from reference TRBV18 and TRBJ2-5): NAGVMQNPRHLVRRRGQEARLRCSPMKGHSHVYWYRQLPEEGLKFMVYLQKENIIDESGMPKERFSAEFPKEGPSILRIQQVVRGDSAAYFCASSPIDSQETQYFGPGTRLLVL.